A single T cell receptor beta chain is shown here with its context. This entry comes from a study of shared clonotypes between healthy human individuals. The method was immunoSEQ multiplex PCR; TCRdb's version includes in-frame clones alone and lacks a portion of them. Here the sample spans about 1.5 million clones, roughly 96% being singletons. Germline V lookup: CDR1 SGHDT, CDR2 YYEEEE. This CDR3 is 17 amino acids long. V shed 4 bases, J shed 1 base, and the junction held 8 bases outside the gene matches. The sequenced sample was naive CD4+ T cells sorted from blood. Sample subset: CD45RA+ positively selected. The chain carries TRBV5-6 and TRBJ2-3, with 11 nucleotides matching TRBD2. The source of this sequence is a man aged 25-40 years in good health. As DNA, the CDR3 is TGTGCCAGCAGCACATTGGGGACTAGCGGCCGCACAGATACGCAGTATTTT. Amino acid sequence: CASSTLGTSGRTDTQYF.